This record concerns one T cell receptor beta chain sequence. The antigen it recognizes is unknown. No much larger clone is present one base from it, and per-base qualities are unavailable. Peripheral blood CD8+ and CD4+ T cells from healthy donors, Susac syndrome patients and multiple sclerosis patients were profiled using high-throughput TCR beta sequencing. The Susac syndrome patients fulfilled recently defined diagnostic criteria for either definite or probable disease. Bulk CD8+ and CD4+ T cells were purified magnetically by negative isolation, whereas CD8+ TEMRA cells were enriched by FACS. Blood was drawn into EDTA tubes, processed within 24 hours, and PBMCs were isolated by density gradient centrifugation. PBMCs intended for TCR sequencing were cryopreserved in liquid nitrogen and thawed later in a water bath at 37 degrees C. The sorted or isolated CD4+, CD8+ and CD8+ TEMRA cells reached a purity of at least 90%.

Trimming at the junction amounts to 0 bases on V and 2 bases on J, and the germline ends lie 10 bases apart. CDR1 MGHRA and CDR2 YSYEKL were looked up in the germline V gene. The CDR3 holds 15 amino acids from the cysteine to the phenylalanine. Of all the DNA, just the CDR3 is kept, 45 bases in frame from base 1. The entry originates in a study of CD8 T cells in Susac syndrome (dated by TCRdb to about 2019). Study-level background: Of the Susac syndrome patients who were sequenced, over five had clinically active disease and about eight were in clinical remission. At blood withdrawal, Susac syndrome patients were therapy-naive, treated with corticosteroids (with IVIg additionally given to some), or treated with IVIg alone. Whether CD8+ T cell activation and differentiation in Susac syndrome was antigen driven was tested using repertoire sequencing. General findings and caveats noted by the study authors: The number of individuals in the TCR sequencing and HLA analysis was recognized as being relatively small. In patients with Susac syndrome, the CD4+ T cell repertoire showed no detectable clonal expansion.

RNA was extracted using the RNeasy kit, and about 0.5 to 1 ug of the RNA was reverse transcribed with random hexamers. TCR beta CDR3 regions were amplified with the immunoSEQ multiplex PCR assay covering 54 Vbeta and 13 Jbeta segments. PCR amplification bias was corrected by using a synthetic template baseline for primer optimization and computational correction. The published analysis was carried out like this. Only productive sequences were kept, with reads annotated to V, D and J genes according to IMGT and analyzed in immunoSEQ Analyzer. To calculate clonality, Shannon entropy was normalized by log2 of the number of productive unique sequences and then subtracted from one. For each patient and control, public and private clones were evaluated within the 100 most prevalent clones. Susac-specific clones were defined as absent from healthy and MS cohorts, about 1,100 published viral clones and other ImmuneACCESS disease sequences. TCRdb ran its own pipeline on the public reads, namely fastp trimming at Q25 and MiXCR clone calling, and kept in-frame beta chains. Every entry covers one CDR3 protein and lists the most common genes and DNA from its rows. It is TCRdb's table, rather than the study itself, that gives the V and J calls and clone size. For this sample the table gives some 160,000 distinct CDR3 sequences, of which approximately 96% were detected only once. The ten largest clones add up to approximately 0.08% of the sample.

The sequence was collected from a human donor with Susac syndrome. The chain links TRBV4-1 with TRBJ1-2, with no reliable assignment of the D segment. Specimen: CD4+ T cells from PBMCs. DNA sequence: TGCGCCAGCAGCCAAGATCTGGCGGGGAACTATGGCTACACCTTC. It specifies CASSQDLAGNYGYTF.